This entry describes one TCR beta chain. Its matching antigen is unknown. This sample stems from a study of T-cell reconstitution after alpha-beta-depleted transplantation in children. Study-wide findings and caveats: Some patients showed high day-60 TCRbeta diversity, which derived from surviving recipient T cells and thymic progenitors.

This CDR3 is built from 11 residues. V was cut by 9 bases and J by 3 bases, with 9 bases left in between. The germline V gene encodes CDR1 LNHDA and CDR2 SQIVND (reference sequence). Preparing the TCRbeta library involved the use of unique molecular identifiers. In TCRdb, the PCR reads were re-called with MiXCR into one record per CDR3 protein. The sample carries hundreds of thousands of distinct CDR3 sequences, around 14% recorded once. The material was PBMCs, obtained before TCRalphabeta/CD19-depleted stem cell transplant. The clonotype originates from a girl aged 2-10 years with congenital amegakaryocytic thrombocytopenia, due to receive a stem cell transplant. The gene calls are TRBV19 and TRBJ2-7; tentative D call: TRBD2 (6 bases). CDR3 residues: CARRDFYEQYF. The CDR3 DNA is TGTGCCAGGAGGGACTTCTACGAGCAGTACTTC.